Detailed here is one TCR beta chain. Antigen unknown. CDR1 is LGHDT and CDR2 is YNNKEL in the germline V gene (reference sequence). The CDR3 covers 15 residues. Trimming took off 1 base at V and 4 bases at J, with 11 bases between the two ends. MiXCR, applied by TCRdb to the multiplex PCR reads, yields one record per CDR3 protein. The table shows some 250,000 distinct CDR3 sequences, with 30% to 35% occurring only once. The lymph nodes were axillary draining lymph nodes from breast cancer patients. This entry belongs to a study of breast tumors, draining lymph nodes, adjacent tissues. Study-wide results and caveats: Compared with lymph nodes, tumors were less diverse; compared with nontumor tissue, more.

This rearrangement joins TRBV3-1 to TRBJ2-1; D possibly matches TRBD1 or TRBD2 (6 bases each). The specimen was axillary lymph node tissue. This clonotype originated in a female donor with breast cancer. Some clones in this sample may be carry-over from other donors' samples. CDR3 region: CASSQVRGPYNEQFF. The CDR3 DNA follows: TGTGCCAGCAGCCAAGTTCGGGGGCCGTACAATGAGCAGTTCTTC.